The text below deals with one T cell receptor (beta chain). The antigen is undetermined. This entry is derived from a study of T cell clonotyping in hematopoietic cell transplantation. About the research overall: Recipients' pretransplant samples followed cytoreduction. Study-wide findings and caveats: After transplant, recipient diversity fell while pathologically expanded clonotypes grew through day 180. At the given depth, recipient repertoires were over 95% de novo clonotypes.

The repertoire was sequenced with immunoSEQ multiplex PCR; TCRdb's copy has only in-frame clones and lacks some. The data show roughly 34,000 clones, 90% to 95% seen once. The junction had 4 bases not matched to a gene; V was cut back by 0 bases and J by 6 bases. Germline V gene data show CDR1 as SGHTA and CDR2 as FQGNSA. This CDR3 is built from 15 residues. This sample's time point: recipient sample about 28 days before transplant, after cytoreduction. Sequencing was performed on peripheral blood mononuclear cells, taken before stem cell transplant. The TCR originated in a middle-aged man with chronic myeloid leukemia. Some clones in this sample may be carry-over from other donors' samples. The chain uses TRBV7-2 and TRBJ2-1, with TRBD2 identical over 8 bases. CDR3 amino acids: CASSLAASGFNEQFF. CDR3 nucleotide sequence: TGTGCCAGCAGCTTAGCTGCTAGCGGGTTCAATGAGCAGTTCTTC.